This T cell receptor (beta chain) was retrieved from a study of T cell responses to AZD1222 COVID-19 vaccine. Clones were sequenced by immunoSEQ multiplex PCR, and TCRdb holds only the in-frame ones, with some missing. The sample carries about 83,000 clones, around 87% recorded once. Trimming cost V 7 bases and J 5 bases; bases outside gene matches: 9. Per the germline V gene, CDR1 is LNHDA and CDR2 is SQIVND (reference sequence). The CDR3 length is 15 residues. Here the sequenced sample was peripheral blood, taken on day 0 of MenACWY control vaccination. The rearrangement uses TRBV19 and TRBJ1-5; 9 positions match TRBD1. This TCR was recovered from an adult in good health. The CDR3 region is CASTIEGTGYQPQHF. CDR3 in DNA: TGTGCCAGTACCATAGAGGGGACAGGGTATCAGCCCCAGCATTTT.